Reported below is one TCR beta chain. The antigen remains unidentified. Use of 60 Vbeta and 13 Jbeta primers characterized the PCR. Assay used: immunoSEQ multiplex PCR; TCRdb lists only in-frame clones, some missing. The repertoire holds about 210,000 clones, under 85% seen once, with approximately 10% in the top ten. The data are from a study of cytomegalovirus exposure and HLA in healthy donors. Study conclusions and caveats: In a later analysis, approximately 15,000 TCR beta sequences were associated with HLA alleles at 0.05 false discovery rate.

CDR3 size: 16 residues. Unmatched junction bases numbered 13, after V lost 2 bases and J lost 4 bases. From germline, CDR1 is GTSNPN and CDR2 SVGIG (reference sequence). J is TRBJ1-2 and V is TRBV30, with 7 bases matching TRBD1. The clonotype comes from a woman aged 45-65 years in good health and CMV-seropositive. The material sequenced was PBMCs. DNA of the CDR3: TGTGCCTGGAGTTTCGAGAGACAGGGTCGGGCCTATGGCTACACCTTC. This codes for CAWSFERQGRAYGYTF.